This T cell receptor beta chain was captured in a study of blood T cell repertoires in COVID-19. Study-level background: The United States, Italy and Spain supplied acute and convalescent COVID-19 samples.

The ends lost 0 bases at V and 2 bases at J; junction bases unmatched: 4. Germline-derived CDR1 and CDR2 are WNHNN and SYGVQD (reference sequence). This CDR3 is 17 amino acids long. In its sample, this clone was seen a few times. Methods used by the authors: Estimation of nucleated cell counts was performed using reference gene primer amplification. Assay: immunoSEQ multiplex PCR; the TCRdb copy retains only in-frame clones and omits some. V, J and clone size reflect that table, while D and trimming were determined from the DNA. In the table there are 100,000 to 150,000 clones, 80% to 90% of which are singletons.

The sequence derives from a woman aged 60 to 75 with acute or convalescent COVID-19. Specimen: peripheral blood. This chain uses TRBV10-1 with TRBJ2-1; 10 bases map to TRBD2. The CDR3 region has the DNA TGCGCCAGCAGTGAGTCGCTGGGACTAGCGACCTACAATGAGCAGTTCTTC. This sequence encodes CASSESLGLATYNEQFF.